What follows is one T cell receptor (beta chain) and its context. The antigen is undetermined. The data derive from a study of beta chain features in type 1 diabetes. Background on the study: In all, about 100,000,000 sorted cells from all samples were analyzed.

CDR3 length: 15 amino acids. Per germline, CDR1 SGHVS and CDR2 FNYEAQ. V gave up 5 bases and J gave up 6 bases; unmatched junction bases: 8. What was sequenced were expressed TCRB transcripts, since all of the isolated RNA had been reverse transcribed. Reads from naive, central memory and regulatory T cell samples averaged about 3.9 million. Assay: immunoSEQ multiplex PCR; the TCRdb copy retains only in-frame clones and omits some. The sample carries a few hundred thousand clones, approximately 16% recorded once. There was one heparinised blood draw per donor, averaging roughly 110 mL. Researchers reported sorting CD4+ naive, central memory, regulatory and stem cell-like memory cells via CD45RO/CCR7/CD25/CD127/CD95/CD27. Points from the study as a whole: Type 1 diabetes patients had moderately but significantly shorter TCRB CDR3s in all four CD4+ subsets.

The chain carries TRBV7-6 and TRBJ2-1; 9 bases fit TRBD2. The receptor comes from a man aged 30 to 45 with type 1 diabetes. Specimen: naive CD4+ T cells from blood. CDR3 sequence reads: CASSLLSGSFNEQFF. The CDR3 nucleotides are TGTGCCAGCAGCCTCCTTAGCGGGAGTTTCAATGAGCAGTTCTTC.